The sequence of this T cell receptor beta chain was determined in a study of blood T cell repertoires in COVID-19. For the study at large: The United States, Italy and Spain provided the acute and convalescent COVID-19 samples. T cells, B-cell-depleted T cells, or PBMCs supplied cDNA or gDNA.

The V gene's germline CDR1 is SEHNR and CDR2 FQNEAQ (reference sequence). The V and J ends lost 5 bases and 2 bases respectively, with 13 bases between them. This CDR3 contains 14 residues. In the authors' methods: Amplification of reference gene primers was used by the study to estimate nucleated cell counts. Method: immunoSEQ multiplex PCR; TCRdb's copy keeps in-frame clones and lacks some. V and J calls and clone size are as listed in that table; D and trimming were resolved from the DNA. The table shows approximately 190,000 clones, with around four fifths occurring only once. This clone was recorded once.

The rearrangement links TRBV7-9 to TRBJ2-7; perhaps TRBD2 as D (6 bases). Sequenced input: peripheral blood. The TCR originated in a woman between 35 and 50 years old with acute or convalescent COVID-19. CDR3 amino acids: CASSQAGLPYEQYF. The DNA for the CDR3 is TGTGCCAGCAGCCAAGCGGGTCTGCCCTACGAGCAGTACTTC.